Listed here are 10 T cell receptor beta chains from one sample, sequenced in a study of metastatic and nonmetastatic thyroid tumors. Using MiXCR, TCRdb reanalyzed the PCR reads. The sample includes approximately 24,000 clones, 23% of them seen just once. No treatment had been given to any patient before thyroid surgery. The specimen was blood. These receptors came from a male donor with papillary thyroid cancer or a benign thyroid nodule (not recorded which). Some clones in this sample may be carry-over from other donors' samples.

The chain combines TRBV6-2 or TRBV6-3 with TRBJ2-2; D is uncertain. The germline CDR1 and CDR2 sequences are MNHEY and SVGEGT. Between the trimmed V and J ends, which lost 2 bases and 3 bases, there was a span of 7 bases. CDR3 size: 14 residues. The CDR3 protein is CASSYAVDTGELFF. CDR3 sequence (DNA): TGTGCCAGCAGTTACGCCGTGGACACCGGGGAGCTGTTTTTT.

This clone was observed many times. This rearrangement joins TRBV2 to TRBJ2-1, with 9 bases that match TRBD2. CDR3 length: 15 amino acids. V gave up 8 bases and J gave up 7 bases; unmatched junction bases: 12. The germline V gene encodes CDR1 SNHLY and CDR2 FYNNEI. The CDR3 here is CASSKMGLAENEQFF. The CDR3 DNA follows: TGTGCCAGCTCCAAGATGGGACTAGCTGAGAATGAGCAGTTCTTC.

This sequence joins TRBV11-2 and TRBJ2-1; 13 bases are shared with TRBD2. V shed 4 bases, J shed 7 bases, and the junction held 7 bases outside the gene matches. CDR3 length: 16 residues. CDR1 is SGHAT, CDR2 FQNNGV, per germline. The DNA for the CDR3 is TGTGCCAGCAGCTCACTGGGACTAGCGGGAAGAAATGAGCAGTTCTTC. As protein: CASSSLGLAGRNEQFF.

CDR3 protein: CASSLDEGRTNEKLFF. In DNA form, the CDR3 reads TGTGCCAGCAGCTTAGATGAGGGACGGACTAATGAAAAACTGTTTTTT. J is TRBJ1-4 and V is TRBV11-2; TRBD1 might be the D (5 bases). In germline, CDR1 is SGHAT, CDR2 FQNNGV. The CDR3 has 16 amino acids. V was trimmed by 0 bases and J by 2 bases, leaving 10 bases between them.

About this clone: One end of the junction does not line up with germline, which may come from a read error. The chain links TRBV12-3 or TRBV12-4 to TRBJ1-5; D gene unclear. CDR3 length: 14 amino acids. As DNA, the CDR3 is TGTGCCAGCTGTATTCGGGCAGAAGATCAGCCACAGTTTTTT. Its translation: CASCIRAEDQPQFF.

This clone came up many times. This rearrangement joins TRBV5-8 to TRBJ2-2; D is possibly TRBD2 (5 bases). V shed 0 bases and J shed 4 bases, with 10 bases lying between them. The CDR3 consists of 15 residues. Germline V gene sequence: CDR1 SGHTS, CDR2 YDEGEE. The CDR3 region is CASSLAREGTGELFF. The CDR3 DNA reads as TGTGCCAGCAGCTTGGCCCGGGAAGGCACCGGGGAGCTGTTTTTT.

The table lists this clone with many counts. This chain joins TRBV5-6 and TRBJ1-2; the match to TRBD1 covers 8 bases. With V trimmed by 4 bases and J by 0 bases, 5 bases remained unmatched. This CDR3 spans 15 amino acids. Germline lookup yields CDR1 SGHDT and CDR2 YYEEEE. The chain's CDR3 is CASSPWTGSNYGYTF. CDR3 DNA: TGTGCCAGCAGCCCCTGGACAGGGTCTAACTATGGCTACACCTTC.

The chain combines TRBV2 with TRBJ2-2, with 8 bases fitting TRBD1. Unmatched junction bases numbered 7, after V lost 6 bases and J lost 4 bases. The CDR3 covers 15 residues. Germline CDR1 is SNHLY and CDR2 is FYNNEI. The CDR3 loop reads CASRLQGEITGELFF. In DNA form, the CDR3 reads TGTGCCAGCAGGTTACAGGGGGAAATCACCGGGGAGCTGTTTTTT.

This clone was seen more than once but under ten times. A much more abundant neighbour one base away suggests this may be a read error. V gene TRBV28 combines with J gene TRBJ2-5; TRBD1 matches at 9 bases. The CDR3 has 14 residues. The germline gives CDR1 MDHEN, CDR2 SYDVKM. The CDR3: CASSSGQGEEAQYF. The CDR3 nucleotides read TGTGCCAGCAGTTCGGGACAGGGTGAAGAGGCCCAGTACTTC.

This clone was seen many times. The J gene is TRBJ2-5, the V gene TRBV5-1; possibly TRBD1 for D (6 bases). The CDR3 loop spans 14 amino acids. Deletions cut 0 bases from V and 2 bases from J, with 8 bases between. Looked up from germline, CDR1 is SGHRS and CDR2 is YFSETQ. In nucleotides, the CDR3 is TGCGCCAGCAGCTTGGGGACAGCACAAGAGACCCAGTACTTC. It codes for CASSLGTAQETQYF.